This record looks at one T cell receptor (beta chain) sequence and its context. No antigen is known for it. V was pared by 0 bases and J by 7 bases, with 11 bases of the junction left unmatched. This CDR3 contains 17 residues. Germline V gene lookup returns CDR1 LGHNA and CDR2 YSLEER. TCRdb reprocessed the 5' RACE reads via MiXCR and lists one record per CDR3 protein. The table lists 400,000 or so distinct CDR3 sequences, 18% of them singletons, with about 18% in the top ten. This specimen belongs to a study of T cells after yellow fever vaccination. Regarding the study as a whole: The secondary response was weaker but peaked faster, day 5 versus 15. Booster sampling recovered most clones from primary vaccination (nearly 98% CD4, around 90% CD8).

This sequence was found in a man between 18 and 35 years old who received the YFV17D yellow fever vaccine. The V and J genes are TRBV4-3 and TRBJ2-1; 8 bases fit TRBD2. Specimen: PBMCs, collected before the yellow fever booster vaccination. The CDR3 region has the DNA TGCGCCAGCAGCCAAGATCAAGCGGGGGACCGGGGAAATGAGCAGTTCTTC. Amino acid sequence: CASSQDQAGDRGNEQFF.